This TCR beta chain was sequenced for a study of blood T cell repertoires in COVID-19. Turning to the study itself: COVID-19 samples, acute and convalescent, were from the United States, Italy and Spain. PBMCs, B-cell-depleted T cells, or T cells were the source of the cDNA or gDNA that made up the material.

Germline assignment: CDR1 MNHEY and CDR2 SVGAGI. The CDR3 has 14 amino acids. V was cut by 5 bases and J by 6 bases, with 16 bases left in between. Study processing details: Cell counts per sample came from amplifying reference gene primers. TCRdb keeps only in-frame clones here, not all; method: immunoSEQ multiplex PCR. V, J and clone size derive from that table, while D and trimming were established from the DNA sequence. The sample lists 250,000 to 300,000 clones, approximately 90% seen once, with 3.6% in the top ten. Sequenced sample: peripheral blood. This rearrangement joins TRBV6-5 to TRBJ1-2, with TRBD1 as a possible D gene (6 bases). This clonotype originated in a man in his late teens or twenties with active or convalescent COVID-19. The CDR3 spells CASSPGTRTDGYTF. CDR3 in DNA: TGTGCCAGCAGTCCCGGGACACGGACGGATGGCTACACCTTC.